The source of this TCR beta chain is a study of blood T cells in healthy people across ages. This CDR3 is 14 amino acids long. The junction had 12 bases not matched to a gene; V was cut back by 6 bases and J by 10 bases. Germline CDR1 is DFQATT and CDR2 is SNEGSKA (reference sequence). Researchers report isolating at least 6 million PBMCs per sample. Alongside a J-beta primer mix, a sample-barcoded 5' primer served in a second PCR lasting roughly 6 to 11 cycles. Each cDNA molecule received a tag from a template-switch adaptor that had 12 random nucleotides. TCRdb analysed the 5' RACE reads with MiXCR anew, one entry per CDR3 protein. The sample lists some 1.6 million distinct CDR3 sequences; 30% to 35% were seen once.

This receptor was taken from a woman aged 30 to 39 in good health. Material for sequencing was blood. The V call is TRBV20-1, the J call TRBJ2-1; 10 nucleotides align to TRBD2. DNA of the CDR3: TGCAGTGCCCACGGCAGCGGGGGGGCACGGGAGCAGTTCTTC. It yields the protein CSAHGSGGAREQFF.